The rows below give T cell receptor beta chains drawn from one sample of a study of blood T cell repertoires in COVID-19. Produced via immunoSEQ multiplex PCR; TCRdb's table is partial and in-frame only. Altogether approximately 200,000 clones are present, approximately 80% being singletons, with the ten largest covering 9.2%. Source material: PBMCs or T cells enriched from blood (not recorded which). These receptor sequences come from a man aged 40-49 years who had recovered from COVID-19. CDR3s include the opening cysteine and the closing phenylalanine or tryptophan. The D gene is left open where the match is weak. The listing skips clone size in some rows; elsewhere it reads once, few, many or a size class.

abundance: -
j_gene: TRBJ2-1
v_gene: TRBV9
d_gene: -
CDR3aa: CASSVDESSYNEQFF
CDR3nt: TGTGCCAGCAGCGTAGACGAGAGCTCCTACAATGAGCAGTTCTTC

abundance: -
j_gene: TRBJ2-1
v_gene: TRBV5-5
d_gene: -
CDR3aa: CASSLSSGRFNEQFF
CDR3nt: TGTGCCAGCAGCTTGAGTAGCGGACGATTCAATGAGCAGTTCTTC

abundance: -
j_gene: TRBJ2-1
v_gene: TRBV11-2
d_gene: TRBD2
CDR3aa: CASTLAGESGQFF
CDR3nt: TGTGCCAGCACCTTAGCGGGAGAGAGTGGGCAGTTCTTC

abundance: -
j_gene: TRBJ2-7
v_gene: TRBV11-2
d_gene: -
CDR3aa: CATGSGSYEQYF
CDR3nt: TGTGCCACCGGATCGGGATCCTACGAGCAGTACTTC

abundance: -
j_gene: TRBJ2-3
v_gene: TRBV29-1
d_gene: -
CDR3aa: CRPLDSLSTDTQYF
CDR3nt: TGCAGGCCTCTAGACAGCCTAAGCACAGATACGCAGTATTTT

abundance: -
j_gene: TRBJ2-1
v_gene: TRBV1
d_gene: -
CDR3aa: CTSSQDKGPSGVVYNEQFF
CDR3nt: TGCACCAGCAGCCAAGATAAGGGGCCTAGCGGGGTTGTTTACAATGAGCAGTTCTTC

abundance: -
j_gene: TRBJ1-2
v_gene: TRBV3-1/TRBV3-2
d_gene: -
CDR3aa: CASSHKSYRGPTF
CDR3nt: TGTGCCAGCAGCCATAAATCCTACCGCGGGCCTACCTTC

abundance: -
j_gene: TRBJ1-2
v_gene: TRBV9
d_gene: -
CDR3aa: CASSVDETSRYGYTF
CDR3nt: TGTGCCAGCAGCGTAGATGAGACATCGCGTTATGGCTACACCTTC

abundance: -
j_gene: TRBJ2-3
v_gene: TRBV5-4
d_gene: TRBD2
CDR3aa: CASSLTTSGPTDTQYF
CDR3nt: TGTGCCAGCAGCTTAACGACTAGCGGGCCCACAGATACGCAGTATTTT

abundance: once
j_gene: TRBJ2-1
v_gene: TRBV9
d_gene: TRBD2
CDR3aa: CASSVESSGHYNEQFF
CDR3nt: TGTGCCAGCAGCGTAGAGTCTAGCGGACACTACAATGAGCAGTTCTTC

abundance: -
j_gene: TRBJ2-5
v_gene: TRBV7-3
d_gene: -
CDR3aa: CASSLAGRETQYF
CDR3nt: TGTGCCAGCAGTCTAGCAGGTCGAGAGACCCAGTACTTC

abundance: -
j_gene: TRBJ1-3
v_gene: TRBV2
d_gene: -
CDR3aa: CAHQKRVPGNTIYF
CDR3nt: TGTGCCCATCAGAAGAGGGTGCCTGGAAACACCATATATTTT

abundance: -
j_gene: TRBJ1-6
v_gene: TRBV7-9
d_gene: -
CDR3aa: CATERGEYSPLHF
CDR3nt: TGTGCCACCGAACGGGGGGAGTATTCACCCCTCCACTTT

abundance: -
j_gene: TRBJ1-1
v_gene: TRBV19
d_gene: TRBD1
CDR3aa: CASSRQGARYAFF
CDR3nt: TGTGCCAGTAGTAGACAGGGGGCACGGTATGCTTTCTTT

abundance: -
j_gene: TRBJ1-2
v_gene: TRBV6-5
d_gene: TRBD1
CDR3aa: CASSRGQGDGYTF
CDR3nt: TGTGCCAGCAGCCGGGGACAGGGGGATGGCTACACCTTC

abundance: once
j_gene: TRBJ2-7
v_gene: TRBV19
d_gene: -
CDR3aa: CASSIGTVHEQYF
CDR3nt: TGTGCCAGTAGTATAGGGACAGTTCACGAGCAGTACTTC

abundance: -
j_gene: TRBJ1-6
v_gene: TRBV3-1/TRBV3-2
d_gene: TRBD1
CDR3aa: CASSQGGQGYSPLHF
CDR3nt: TGTGCCAGCAGCCAAGGCGGACAGGGGTATTCACCCCTCCACTTT

abundance: -
j_gene: TRBJ2-5
v_gene: TRBV3-1/TRBV3-2
d_gene: TRBD2
CDR3aa: CASSLSGGAWETQYF
CDR3nt: TGTGCCAGCAGTCTCAGCGGGGGGGCTTGGGAGACCCAGTACTTC